Presented here are 29 T cell receptor beta chains from one specimen sequenced in a study of cytomegalovirus exposure and HLA in healthy donors. A multiplex PCR was run with 60 Vbeta primers and 13 Jbeta primers. Clones were sequenced by immunoSEQ multiplex PCR, and TCRdb holds only the in-frame ones, with some missing. The top ten clones hold roughly 7.1% of a sample with around 150,000 clones, approximately 70% of them seen once. Sequences were obtained from PBMCs. These receptors originate from a man aged 35 to 55 in good health and CMV-seropositive.

The rearrangement joins TRBV7-2 to TRBJ2-5; 7 bases agree with TRBD2. V lost 5 bases to trimming and J lost 3 bases; unmatched junction nucleotides: 3. Germline CDR1 and CDR2: SGHTA and FQGNSA. There are 13 residues in the CDR3. The CDR3 sequence is CASSPLAEETQYF. The CDR3 nucleotides read TGTGCCAGCAGCCCCCTAGCGGAAGAGACCCAGTACTTC.

This sequence joins TRBV6-6 and TRBJ2-5, with 9 bases aligning to TRBD1. The J call may be in error: the DNA end matches TRBJ2-7 better. CDR3 length: 16 residues. Looked up from germline, CDR1 is MNHNY and CDR2 is SVGAGI (reference sequence). CDR3 protein: CATTRDREKVPYEQYF. The CDR3 DNA is TGTGCCACCACCCGGGACAGGGAGAAAGTCCCCTACGAGCAGTACTTC.

The chain couples TRBV18 to TRBJ2-7; D not certain. The CDR3 sequence is 15 residues long. Trimming removed 3 bases at V and 5 bases at J, with 17 bases between. Germline values: CDR1 KGHSH, CDR2 LQKENI. The CDR3 here is CASSPTAPGSDEQYF. DNA for the CDR3: TGTGCCAGCTCACCGACTGCTCCGGGTTCCGACGAGCAGTACTTC.

J is TRBJ2-2 and V is TRBV4-3; 9 bases line up with TRBD1. Germline assignment: CDR1 LGHNA and CDR2 YSLEER. CDR3 length equals 18 residues. V gave up 4 bases and J gave up 6 bases; unmatched junction bases: 15. For the CDR3, the DNA is TGCGCCAGCAGCCGCCACGAAAATGACAGGGGGGTTGCCGGGGAGCTGTTTTTT. Translation: CASSRHENDRGVAGELFF.

This chain connects TRBV10-3 to TRBJ2-7; no clear D. Deletions cut 6 bases from V and 0 bases from J, with 9 bases between. From germline, CDR1 is ENHRY and CDR2 SYGVKD. CDR3 length: 13 amino acids. The CDR3: CAIRWPDSYEQYF. DNA for the CDR3: TGTGCCATCAGGTGGCCTGACTCCTACGAGCAGTACTTC.

V usage is TRBV30 and J usage is TRBJ1-2, with D perhaps matching TRBD1 (5 bases). CDR3 size: 13 residues. Looked up from germline, CDR1 is GTSNPN and CDR2 is SVGIG (reference sequence). V lost 8 bases, J lost 6 bases, and 19 bases lay in between. This chain's CDR3 is CAGGRESLNGYTF. As DNA, the CDR3 is TGTGCCGGGGGGAGGGAATCCCTCAATGGCTACACCTTC.

The chain carries TRBV2 and TRBJ2-1; tentatively, D is TRBD2 (6 bases). CDR3 length: 15 residues. V was shortened by 3 bases and J by 5 bases, with 14 bases between the two germline ends. Germline lookup yields CDR1 SNHLY and CDR2 FYNNEI. CDR3 protein: CASSEVGRPNNEQFF. CDR3 bases: TGTGCCAGCAGTGAGGTAGGGAGGCCTAACAATGAGCAGTTCTTC.

The rearrangement uses TRBV4-1 and TRBJ2-7, with 10 bases identical to TRBD1. Germline loops: CDR1 MGHRA, CDR2 YSYEKL. The CDR3 extends over 15 amino acids. Trimming at V came to 3 bases and at J to 2 bases, leaving 4 bases not matched to a gene. The CDR3 nucleotides are TGCGCCAGCAGCCAGGGGACAGGGGATCCCTACGAGCAGTACTTC. This translates into CASSQGTGDPYEQYF.

The chain recombines TRBV9 with TRBJ2-3, with TRBD1 as a possible D gene (6 bases). The CDR3 runs to 16 residues. Trimming removed 0 bases at V and 0 bases at J, with 11 bases between. Germline V gives CDR1 SGDLS, CDR2 YYNGEE. The CDR3 loop is CASSVALGASTDTQYF. The CDR3 DNA sequence: TGTGCCAGCAGCGTAGCTCTGGGGGCCAGCACAGATACGCAGTATTTT.

The chain links TRBV18 to TRBJ2-2, with D possibly TRBD1 on 5 matching bases. The CDR3 has 14 amino acids. V shed 8 bases and J shed 4 bases, with 14 bases lying between them. Germline V gene lookup returns CDR1 KGHSH and CDR2 LQKENI. CDR3 DNA sequence: TGTGCCAGCATCAAACAGGAGTCCACCGGGGAGCTGTTTTTT. Translated, it gives CASIKQESTGELFF.

In nucleotides, the CDR3 is TGTGCCAGCAGTTCCCCGGACAGCAACTATGGCTACACCTTC. This gives the protein CASSSPDSNYGYTF. V is TRBV27 and J is TRBJ1-2; D perhaps matches TRBD1 (6 bases). This CDR3 has 14 amino acids. Trimming took off 4 bases at V and 2 bases at J, with 11 bases between the two ends. Germline V CDR1 and CDR2: MNHEY, SMNVEV (reference sequence).

This chain uses TRBV11-1 with TRBJ2-5; 12 bases line up with TRBD2. Germline assignment: CDR1 SGHAT and CDR2 FQDESV (reference sequence). The CDR3 runs to 15 residues. V was clipped by 2 bases and J by 5 bases; unmatched bases: 3. The CDR3 DNA reads as TGTGCCAGCAGCTTAACTAGCGGGGGGAAGGAGACCCAGTACTTC. Residues: CASSLTSGGKETQYF. Drawing the rest from reference TRBV11-1 and TRBJ2-5, the complete variable domain is EAEVAQSPRYKITEKSQAVAFWCDPISGHATLYWYRQILGQGPELLVQFQDESVVDDSQLPKDRFSAERLKGVDSTLKIQPAELGDSAMYLCASSLTSGGKETQYFGPGTRLLVL.

The gene calls are TRBV19 and TRBJ1-5; D is possibly TRBD1 (6 bases). V was pared by 2 bases and J by 6 bases, with 14 bases between. The CDR3 is made up of 15 amino acids. The germline V gene has CDR1 LNHDA and CDR2 SQIVND (reference sequence). The CDR3 region has the DNA TGTGCCAGTAGTATACGGCAGGGGATGGGTCAGCCCCAGCATTTT. This gives the protein CASSIRQGMGQPQHF.

V is TRBV5-4 and J is TRBJ1-1; a weak D match, TRBD1 (5 bases). Per germline, CDR1 SGHNT and CDR2 YYREEE (reference sequence). The CDR3 runs to 16 residues. V dropped 4 bases and J dropped 1 base, with 17 bases sitting between them. The CDR3 spells CASSRTGEWRNTEAFF. CDR3 DNA: TGTGCCAGCAGCCGGACGGGGGAGTGGAGGAACACTGAAGCTTTCTTT. The full variable domain, with the rest looked up from reference TRBV5-4 and TRBJ1-1, is ETGVTQSPTHLIKTRGQQVTLRCSSQSGHNTVSWYQQALGQGPQFIFQYYREEENGRGNFPPRFSGLQFPNYSSELNVNALELDDSALYLCASSRTGEWRNTEAFFGQGTRLTVV.

This chain connects TRBV29-1 to TRBJ2-5, with D possibly being TRBD2 (6 bases). Trimming removed 4 bases at V and 2 bases at J, with 20 bases between. This CDR3 region has 16 residues. Per the germline V gene, CDR1 is SQVTM and CDR2 is ANQGSEA. CDR3 sequence: CSVGDLRGGRQETQYF. The DNA for the CDR3 is TGCAGCGTTGGAGACTTGAGGGGAGGAAGGCAAGAGACCCAGTACTTC.

The chain carries TRBV7-3 and TRBJ1-2; 10 bases line up with TRBD1. This CDR3 has 13 residues. The V and J ends lost 5 bases and 7 bases, in that order; junction bases with no gene match: 4. The germline V gene has CDR1 SGHTA and CDR2 FQGTGA. The CDR3 sequence: CASSPTGGSGYTF. In nucleotides, the CDR3 is TGTGCCAGCAGCCCGACAGGGGGCAGTGGCTACACCTTC. Combining the CDR3 with reference TRBV7-3 and TRBJ1-2 gives the whole variable domain GAGVSQTPSNKVTEKGKYVELRCDPISGHTALYWYRQSLGQGPEFLIYFQGTGAADDSGLPNDRFFAVRPEGSVSTLKIQRTERGDSAVYLCASSPTGGSGYTFGSGTRLTVV.

V usage is TRBV6-1 and J usage is TRBJ1-6, with D possibly matching TRBD1 (6 bases). V dropped 3 bases and J dropped 7 bases, with 13 bases sitting between them. Looked up from germline, CDR1 is MNHNS and CDR2 is SASEGT. The CDR3 runs 15 residues. The CDR3 DNA sequence: TGTGCCAGCAGTGATTCGGCAGGGGTGAATTCACCCCTCCACTTT. This encodes CASSDSAGVNSPLHF.

V is TRBV29-1 and J is TRBJ2-7; D not certain. The V end was cut by 4 bases, the J end by 2 bases, with 12 bases between. The CDR3 runs 13 residues. The germline V gene encodes CDR1 SQVTM and CDR2 ANQGSEA. CDR3 sequence (DNA): TGCAGCGTTGGTGACAAGTTGACCTACGAGCAGTACTTC. This codes for CSVGDKLTYEQYF.

The gene calls are TRBV6-5 and TRBJ2-7; TRBD1 aligns across 7 bases. This CDR3 is built from 13 residues. Germline loops: CDR1 MNHEY, CDR2 SVGAGI. Unmatched junction bases numbered 6, after V lost 6 bases and J lost 4 bases. CDR3 nucleotide sequence: TGTGCCAGCAGACGAGACAGGGATTACGAGCAGTACTTC. Encoded protein: CASRRDRDYEQYF.

V and J are TRBV27 and TRBJ2-1; TRBD2 matches 7 bases. Germline lookup yields CDR1 MNHEY and CDR2 SMNVEV (reference sequence). V was pared by 2 bases and J by 4 bases, with 5 bases of the junction left unmatched. This CDR3 has 15 residues. Here the CDR3 DNA reads TGTGCCAGCAGTTTAACGGCGGGGGAGTACAATGAGCAGTTCTTC. Translation gives CASSLTAGEYNEQFF.

The chain employs TRBV5-8 and TRBJ1-4, with a possible D match to TRBD1 (5 bases). The CDR3 sequence is 14 residues long. Germline V CDR1 and CDR2: SGHTS, YDEGEE. Trimming removed 4 bases from V and 4 bases from J, with 11 bases in between. In DNA, the CDR3 is TGTGCCAGCAGCCAACGGGGGGTTAATGAAAAACTGTTTTTT. It translates to CASSQRGVNEKLFF. The full variable domain, rest sourced from reference TRBV5-8 and TRBJ1-4, is EAGVTQSPTHLIKTRGQQATLRCSPISGHTSVYWYQQALGLGLQFLLWYDEGEERNRGNFPPRFSGRQFPNYSSELNVNALELEDSALYLCASSQRGVNEKLFFGSGTQLSVL.

The gene calls are TRBV6-5 and TRBJ2-2; no definite D call. V lost 2 bases to trimming and J lost 3 bases, with 7 bases between them. The germline CDR1 and CDR2 sequences are MNHEY and SVGAGI. The CDR3 covers 14 residues. CDR3: CASSYLSYTGELFF. The CDR3 coding sequence is TGTGCCAGCAGTTACCTGAGCTACACCGGGGAGCTGTTTTTT.

This sequence joins TRBV9 and TRBJ1-2; D might be TRBD1 (6 bases). Germline V gene lookup returns CDR1 SGDLS and CDR2 YYNGEE. The CDR3 spans 15 residues. The V end lost 0 bases, the J end lost 8 bases, and 17 bases lay between the germline ends. The CDR3 is CASSVGSPGEEGYTF. For the CDR3, the DNA is TGTGCCAGCAGCGTAGGATCCCCAGGGGAAGAAGGCTACACCTTC.

The chain couples TRBV27 to TRBJ1-3, with 9 bases fitting TRBD1. In germline, CDR1 is MNHEY, CDR2 SMNVEV (reference sequence). The CDR3 loop spans 16 amino acids. Germline trimming cut 3 bases from V and 4 bases from J; bases unmatched to any gene: 7. This CDR3 reads CASSFQGQGTGNTIYF. In DNA form, the CDR3 reads TGTGCCAGCAGTTTTCAGGGACAGGGAACGGGAAACACCATATATTTT.

About this clone: Its ends do not fully match the called genes, so a read error is possible. J is TRBJ2-1 and V is TRBV7-7; perhaps TRBD2 as D (5 bases). This CDR3 spans 14 amino acids. CDR1 SSHAT and CDR2 FNYEAQ come from the germline V gene (reference sequence). For the CDR3, the DNA is TGTGCTAGCAGCCCCCCTGGACTGTGGAATGAGCAGTTCTTC. Protein product: CASSPPGLWNEQFF.

The chain employs TRBV18 and TRBJ2-2, with D possibly being TRBD1 (6 bases). Germline lookup yields CDR1 KGHSH and CDR2 LQKENI. This CDR3 has 16 amino acids. V gave up 6 bases and J gave up 5 bases, with 19 bases separating them. The CDR3, as DNA: TGTGCCAGCTCCCCTCCGAGCAGGGGAGAAACCGGGGAGCTGTTTTTT. Translating it yields CASSPPSRGETGELFF.

The chain joins TRBV19 to TRBJ1-3; 8 bases line up with TRBD1. Losses at the gene ends were 10 bases for V and 6 bases for J; bases not matched to a gene: 5. This CDR3 region has 12 residues. From germline, CDR1 is LNHDA and CDR2 SQIVND (reference sequence). CDR3 sequence reads: CATSGGANTIYF. The CDR3 nucleotides are TGTGCCACCTCAGGGGGCGCAAACACCATATATTTT.

The rearrangement links TRBV27 to TRBJ1-2, with D uncertain. The CDR3 runs 13 residues. Germline V gene data show CDR1 as MNHEY and CDR2 as SMNVEV (reference sequence). Between the trimmed V and J ends, which lost 3 bases and 4 bases, there was a span of 9 bases. In DNA, the CDR3 is TGTGCCAGCAGTTTTCAGCGCGGCTATGGCTACACCTTC. It codes for CASSFQRGYGYTF.

V and J are TRBV7-2 and TRBJ1-6; no firm D call. CDR1 is SGHTA and CDR2 is FQGNSA in the germline V gene. There are 12 residues in the CDR3. Trimming took off 7 bases at V and 8 bases at J, with 9 bases between the two ends. CDR3 DNA: TGTGCCAGCACCCACATTGATTCACCCCTCCACTTT. Encoded protein: CASTHIDSPLHF.